This section outlines one T cell receptor beta chain sequence together with its context. Produced via immunoSEQ multiplex PCR; TCRdb's table is partial and in-frame only. The table records tens of thousands of clones, around nine tenths of them present only once. This entry is derived from a study of T cell responses to AZD1222 COVID-19 vaccine. The clonotype comes from an adult who received the AZD1222 COVID-19 vaccine. Here the sequenced sample was peripheral blood, taken 28 days after the second AZD1222 dose.

The chain's CDR3 is CASSHPGQMNTEAFF. CDR3 DNA: TGTGCCAGCAGCCACCCGGGACAAATGAACACTGAAGCTTTCTTT. V usage is TRBV5-4 and J usage is TRBJ1-1, with D tentatively TRBD1 (6 bases). This CDR3 is built from 15 residues. The V and J ends lost 4 bases and 0 bases respectively, with 13 bases between them. Germline CDR1 SGHNT, CDR2 YYREEE (reference sequence).